What follows describes a single T cell receptor (beta chain). Its antigen remains unknown. The sample comes from a study of T cell responses to AZD1222 COVID-19 vaccine. The method was immunoSEQ multiplex PCR; TCRdb's version includes in-frame clones alone and lacks a portion of them. This sample has roughly 120,000 clones, with 80% to 90% found just once. CDR3 length equals 13 residues. CDR1 and CDR2 from the germline V gene are MNHNY and SVGAGI (reference sequence). Trimming removed 6 bases at V and 4 bases at J, with 12 bases between. Study outcomes and limitations: Most donors were white British, females outnumbered males, and clonal diversity was possibly underestimated.

This chain connects TRBV6-6 to TRBJ2-5; the D is unclear. Material: peripheral blood, obtained on day 0 of MenACWY control vaccination. This sequence was found in an adult in good health. This CDR3 reads CASREGGGETQYF. The CDR3 coding sequence is TGTGCCAGCAGAGAAGGCGGTGGAGAGACCCAGTACTTC.